This is a list of T cell receptor beta chains from one sample in a study of cytomegalovirus exposure and HLA in healthy donors. Data came from immunoSEQ multiplex PCR; TCRdb stores just in-frame clones and leaves some out. The data contain some 150,000 clones, 75% to 85% of them seen just once; the ten biggest clones take up 1.3% to 1.5%. Sequencing input: PBMCs. The receptors were sampled from a woman between 40 and 55 years old in good health and CMV-seronegative. Both conserved end residues are part of each CDR3. Each record gives: J gene, clone size, V gene, D gene, CDR3 length, CDR3 DNA, CDR3 protein. A D gene is named only where the DNA matches it firmly. Clone size is stated in some rows and not others, as once, few, many or a class when expanded.

J gene: TRBJ1-1
clone size: .
V gene: TRBV7-8
D gene: TRBD1
CDR3 length: 15
CDR3 DNA: TGTGCCAGCAGCTTAGCGTACAGGGGGGACACTGAAGCTTTCTTT
CDR3 protein: CASSLAYRGDTEAFF

J gene: TRBJ1-1
clone size: .
V gene: TRBV5-6
D gene: .
CDR3 length: 16
CDR3 DNA: TGTGCCAGCAGCTTGGATCCCGCAGAGGTGAACACTGAAGCTTTCTTT
CDR3 protein: CASSLDPAEVNTEAFF

J gene: TRBJ1-4
clone size: .
V gene: TRBV9
D gene: TRBD1
CDR3 length: 14
CDR3 DNA: TGTGCCAGCAGCCCCGAGGGGGCGCAAGAAAAACTGTTTTTT
CDR3 protein: CASSPEGAQEKLFF

J gene: TRBJ1-2
clone size: .
V gene: TRBV6-5
D gene: .
CDR3 length: 16
CDR3 DNA: TGTGCCAGCAGTTACTCGGGCCCACCAGGGAACTATGGCTACACCTTC
CDR3 protein: CASSYSGPPGNYGYTF

J gene: TRBJ2-3
clone size: .
V gene: TRBV14
D gene: .
CDR3 length: 14
CDR3 DNA: TGTGCCAGCAGCCCTGCCGGGGTGAAAGATACGCAGTATTTT
CDR3 protein: CASSPAGVKDTQYF

J gene: TRBJ2-1
clone size: .
V gene: TRBV6-5
D gene: .
CDR3 length: 16
CDR3 DNA: TGTGCCAGCAGTTACTCGAGCGGATCTGGGGTCAATGAGCAGTTCTTC
CDR3 protein: CASSYSSGSGVNEQFF

J gene: TRBJ2-5
clone size: .
V gene: TRBV10-2
D gene: TRBD2
CDR3 length: 13
CDR3 DNA: TGCGCCAGCAGATTAGCGGGGGAGGAGACCCAGTACTTC
CDR3 protein: CASRLAGEETQYF

J gene: TRBJ1-3
clone size: few
V gene: TRBV19
D gene: .
CDR3 length: 15
CDR3 DNA: TGTGCCAGTAGTATCGCTACAGGGATTGGAAACACCATATATTTT
CDR3 protein: CASSIATGIGNTIYF

J gene: TRBJ1-1
clone size: .
V gene: TRBV7-8
D gene: TRBD1
CDR3 length: 13
CDR3 DNA: TGTGCCAGCACCCGACAGGGAAGGCGTGAAGCTTTCTTT
CDR3 protein: CASTRQGRREAFF

J gene: TRBJ1-1
clone size: once
V gene: TRBV10-1
D gene: .
CDR3 length: 13
CDR3 DNA: TGCGCCAGCAGTGAGCTCCCGAACACTGAAGCTTTCTTT
CDR3 protein: CASSELPNTEAFF

J gene: TRBJ1-5
clone size: .
V gene: TRBV23-1
D gene: .
CDR3 length: 15
CDR3 DNA: TGCGCCAGCAGTCGGACAGCTCATAGCAATCAGCCCCAGCATTTT
CDR3 protein: CASSRTAHSNQPQHF

J gene: TRBJ1-1
clone size: .
V gene: TRBV19
D gene: TRBD1
CDR3 length: 15
CDR3 DNA: TGTGCCAGTAGTATAGGTTGGGGACAGGGGGCTGAAGCTTTCTTT
CDR3 protein: CASSIGWGQGAEAFF

J gene: TRBJ2-1
clone size: .
V gene: TRBV19
D gene: TRBD2
CDR3 length: 13
CDR3 DNA: TGTGCCACCCGGGGGAGGGGTAAGGATGAGCAGTTCTTC
CDR3 protein: CATRGRGKDEQFF

J gene: TRBJ1-2
clone size: .
V gene: TRBV19
D gene: TRBD1
CDR3 length: 14
CDR3 DNA: TGTGCCAGTAGTATAGAGGGACAGGTATATGGCTACACCTTC
CDR3 protein: CASSIEGQVYGYTF

J gene: TRBJ2-5
clone size: .
V gene: TRBV5-4
D gene: TRBD1
CDR3 length: 14
CDR3 DNA: TGTGCCAGCAGCCCGGACAGGGGGCGAGAGACCCAGTACTTC
CDR3 protein: CASSPDRGRETQYF

J gene: TRBJ2-5
clone size: .
V gene: TRBV28
D gene: .
CDR3 length: 14
CDR3 DNA: TGTGCCAGCAGGGAGGCAGGGGCGCAAGAGACCCAGTACTTC
CDR3 protein: CASREAGAQETQYF

J gene: TRBJ2-7
clone size: once
V gene: TRBV5-1
D gene: .
CDR3 length: 15
CDR3 DNA: TGCGCCAGCAGCGGAACGACAATCAGCCTGGACGAGCAGTACTTC
CDR3 protein: CASSGTTISLDEQYF

J gene: TRBJ2-5
clone size: .
V gene: TRBV10-3
D gene: .
CDR3 length: 11
CDR3 DNA: TGTGCCATCAGCTTCGAAGAGACCCAGTACTTC
CDR3 protein: CAISFEETQYF

J gene: TRBJ2-5
clone size: .
V gene: TRBV2
D gene: .
CDR3 length: 15
CDR3 DNA: TGTGCCAGCACCCCTCGAGGTGGGTTCCAAGAGACCCAGTACTTC
CDR3 protein: CASTPRGGFQETQYF

J gene: TRBJ1-6
clone size: .
V gene: TRBV6-5
D gene: TRBD1
CDR3 length: 16
CDR3 DNA: TGTGCCAGCAGTTTTAGGACAGGGCAAATGGGATCACCCCTCCACTTT
CDR3 protein: CASSFRTGQMGSPLHF

J gene: TRBJ2-3
clone size: .
V gene: TRBV7-9
D gene: .
CDR3 length: 13
CDR3 DNA: TGTGCCAGCGGGCAGGGAAGCACAGATACGCAGTATTTT
CDR3 protein: CASGQGSTDTQYF

J gene: TRBJ1-2
clone size: .
V gene: TRBV6-1
D gene: TRBD1
CDR3 length: 15
CDR3 DNA: TGTGCCAGCAGTGAGACAGGGAAAGCTAACTATGGCTACACCTTC
CDR3 protein: CASSETGKANYGYTF

J gene: TRBJ2-1
clone size: once
V gene: TRBV4-2
D gene: .
CDR3 length: 16
CDR3 DNA: TGTGCCAGCAGCCAGGTTGAGGGGACTTTGGGCAATGAGCAGTTCTTC
CDR3 protein: CASSQVEGTLGNEQFF

J gene: TRBJ1-5
clone size: .
V gene: TRBV4-1
D gene: TRBD1
CDR3 length: 18
CDR3 DNA: TGCGCCAGCAGCCAAGACCTGAGGGCCGGGACAGGGCGTCAGCCCCAGCATTTT
CDR3 protein: CASSQDLRAGTGRQPQHF

J gene: TRBJ1-2
clone size: .
V gene: TRBV9
D gene: TRBD1
CDR3 length: 14
CDR3 DNA: TGTGCCAGCAGCGTTACAGGGGGCGACTATGGCTACACCTTC
CDR3 protein: CASSVTGGDYGYTF

J gene: TRBJ2-7
clone size: .
V gene: TRBV5-1
D gene: TRBD2
CDR3 length: 15
CDR3 DNA: TGCGCCAGCAGCGAACGGGAGGGATCTTCCTACGAGCAGTACTTC
CDR3 protein: CASSEREGSSYEQYF

J gene: TRBJ2-4
clone size: few
V gene: TRBV2
D gene: .
CDR3 length: 15
CDR3 DNA: TGTGCCAGCAGTGAAGCGGAGGGGGGGGAAAACATTCAGTACTTC
CDR3 protein: CASSEAEGGENIQYF

J gene: TRBJ1-2
clone size: .
V gene: TRBV6-5
D gene: .
CDR3 length: 14
CDR3 DNA: TGTGCCAGCAGCTCCGGGTCTGGCAACTATGGCTACACCTTC
CDR3 protein: CASSSGSGNYGYTF

J gene: TRBJ1-5
clone size: few
V gene: TRBV10-1
D gene: .
CDR3 length: 18
CDR3 DNA: TGCGCCAGCAGGAATGCTAACGGTTATCGATATAGCAATCAGCCCCAGCATTTT
CDR3 protein: CASRNANGYRYSNQPQHF